The clone carrying this T cell receptor (beta chain) was seen ten or more times. Its specificity is unknown. These data originate in a study of T-cell reconstitution after alpha-beta-depleted transplantation in children. Regarding the study as a whole: High day-60 TCRbeta diversity in some patients came from surviving recipient T cells and thymic progenitors. Reportedly, alpha-beta T cells present about two months post-transplant originated from several hundred expanded clones of graft origin. Hyperexpanded clones declined; after one year, newly produced T cells mostly supplied diversity.

CDR1 and CDR2 (germline): SGHRS, YFSETQ. V gave up 3 bases and J gave up 4 bases; unmatched junction bases: 5. This CDR3 contains 17 residues. As it was prepared, the TCRbeta library received unique molecular identifiers. Via MiXCR, TCRdb re-called the PCR reads, giving one row per CDR3 protein. The sample lists 250,000 to 300,000 distinct CDR3 sequences, 11% occurring once. This specimen consisted of peripheral blood, obtained 180 days after TCRalphabeta/CD19-depleted stem cell transplant. This TCR came from a male patient aged 2 to 10 who had a stem cell transplant for chronic granulomatous disease, so the T cells may come from the graft donor. The genes are TRBV5-1 and TRBJ2-2, with TRBD2 matching 14 bases. In nucleotides, the CDR3 is TGCGCCAGCAGCTCGGGACTAGCGGGAGCGGGCACCGGGGAGCTGTTTTTT. This encodes CASSSGLAGAGTGELFF. The variable domain in full, with the rest retrieved from reference TRBV5-1 and TRBJ2-2, is KAGVTQTPRYLIKTRGQQVTLSCSPISGHRSVSWYQQTPGQGLQFLFEYFSETQRNKGNFPGRFSGRQFSNSRSEMNVSTLELGDSALYLCASSSGLAGAGTGELFFGEGSRLTVL.